The clone carrying this T cell receptor beta chain was detected ten times or more. Its specificity is not known. The sample belongs to a study of T-cell reconstitution after alpha-beta-depleted transplantation in children. Preparation of the TCRbeta library was carried out with unique molecular identifiers. Each CDR3 protein gets one entry after TCRdb re-called the PCR reads with MiXCR. Seen here are 190,000 or so distinct CDR3 sequences, 6.3% observed once, and the top ten hold 4.5% to 5.5%. Study outcomes and limitations: Reportedly, alpha-beta T cells present about two months post-transplant originated from several hundred expanded clones of graft origin. T-cell numbers and diversity one year post-transplant derived largely from freshly generated T cells.

V shed 6 bases and J 3 bases; nucleotides not matched to a gene: 14. In germline, CDR1 is SQVTM, CDR2 ANQGSEA. The CDR3 has 16 residues. Source: PBMCs, taken before TCRalphabeta/CD19-depleted stem cell transplant. V usage is TRBV29-1 and J usage is TRBJ1-2; 9 nucleotides align to TRBD1. The source is a girl in the first two years of life with combined immunodeficiency, due to receive a stem cell transplant. CDR3 bases: TGCAGCGTCGCTACTGGGCTACAGGGGGCCGACTATGGCTACACCTTC. Translating gives CSVATGLQGADYGYTF. The variable domain in full, completed from reference TRBV29-1 and TRBJ1-2, reads SAVISQKPSRDICQRGTSLTIQCQVDSQVTMMFWYRQQPGQSLTLIATANQGSEATYESGFVIDKFPISRPNLTFSTLTVSNMSPEDSSIYLCSVATGLQGADYGYTFGSGTRLTVV.